What follows is one T cell receptor (beta chain) and its context. The data originate from a study of blood T cell repertoires in COVID-19. TCRdb's copy holds only in-frame clones and misses some; the assay was immunoSEQ multiplex PCR. The data show about 150,000 clones, with roughly 89% seen just once and less than 3% held by the top ten. The clonotype originates from a man in his sixties with active or convalescent COVID-19. The material sequenced was peripheral blood.

CDR3 DNA: TGTGCCAGCAGTTACTCGATAGCGGGAGAGGGGGATACGCAGTATTTT. Its protein is CASSYSIAGEGDTQYF. The chain recombines TRBV6-2 or TRBV6-3 with TRBJ2-3; 9 nucleotides agree with TRBD2. The CDR3 length is 16 residues. The V segment lost 0 bases and the J segment 6 bases; nucleotides outside the gene matches: 7. Germline CDR1 and CDR2: MNHEY and SVGEGT.